The T cell receptor beta chain under discussion was sequenced for a study of blood T cell repertoires in COVID-19. Background on the study: Donors in the United States, Italy and Spain gave samples during acute or convalescent COVID-19. Sample material is recorded as cDNA or gDNA derived from T cells, B-cell-depleted T cells, or PBMCs.

Assay: immunoSEQ multiplex PCR; the TCRdb copy retains only in-frame clones and omits some. The table records roughly 300,000 clones, 70% to 90% of them present only once. This CDR3 region has 12 residues. Germline V gives CDR1 LNHDA, CDR2 SQIVND (reference sequence). V dropped 4 bases and J dropped 7 bases, with 9 bases sitting between them. The chain combines TRBV19 with TRBJ2-3; the D gene is possibly TRBD1 (5 bases). The sample consisted of PBMCs or T cells enriched from blood (not recorded which). This TCR derives from a woman aged 30 to 39 who had recovered from COVID-19. Here the CDR3 DNA reads TGTGCCAGTAGTACGCAGGGTAATACGCAGTATTTT. Amino acid sequence: CASSTQGNTQYF.